The entry below gives a single T cell receptor beta chain sequence along with its context. What it binds is not known. An end of the junction does not agree with germline; a read error may underlie this. Treg sorting used a CD4+CD25+CD127-/low gate. Germline-derived CDR1 and CDR2 are LNHDA and SQIVND (reference sequence). The CDR3 is 16 residues long. Study-wide points: Tumor-infiltrating Treg TCR alpha and beta sequences overlapped most with tumor naive CD4+ T cells, then blood naive. Whole repertoires were not studied in the larger cohort, only one V-J beta rearrangement.

Constant-region reverse primers amplified full-length variable regions, followed by semi-nested Nested Universal Primer A PCR. TCRdb re-called the 5' RACE reads with MiXCR, one entry per CDR3 protein. The sample carries approximately 10,000 distinct CDR3 sequences, 40% to 55% recorded once. The V and J genes are TRBV19 and TRBJ2-6, with D perhaps TRBD2 (7 bases). Input material: Tregs sorted from a lymph node. The clonotype originates from a female donor with breast cancer. CDR3 sequence: CASSIAHRAGANVLTF. The CDR3 DNA reads as TGTGCCAGTAGTATAGCCCACAGGGCGGGGGCCAACGTCCTGACTTTT.